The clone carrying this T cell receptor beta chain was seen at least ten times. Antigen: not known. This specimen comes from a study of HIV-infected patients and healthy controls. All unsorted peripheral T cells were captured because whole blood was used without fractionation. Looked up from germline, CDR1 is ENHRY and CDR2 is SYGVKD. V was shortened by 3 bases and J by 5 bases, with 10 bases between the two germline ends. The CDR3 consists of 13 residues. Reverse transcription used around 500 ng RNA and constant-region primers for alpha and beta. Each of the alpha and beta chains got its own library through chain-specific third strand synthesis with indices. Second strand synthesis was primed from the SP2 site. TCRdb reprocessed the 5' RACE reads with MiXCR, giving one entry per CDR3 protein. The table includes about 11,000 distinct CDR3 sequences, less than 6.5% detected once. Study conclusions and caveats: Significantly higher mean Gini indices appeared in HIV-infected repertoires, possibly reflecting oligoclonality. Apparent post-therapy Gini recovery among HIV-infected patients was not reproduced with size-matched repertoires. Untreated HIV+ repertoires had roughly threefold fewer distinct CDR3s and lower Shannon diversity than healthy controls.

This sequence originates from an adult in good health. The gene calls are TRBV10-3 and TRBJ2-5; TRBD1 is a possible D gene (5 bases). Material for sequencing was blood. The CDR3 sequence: CAISEWGRETQYF. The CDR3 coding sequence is TGTGCCATCAGTGAATGGGGCCGGGAGACCCAGTACTTC.